The 10 T cell receptor beta chains reported below all come from one sample, sequenced in a study of shared clonotypes between healthy human individuals. The protocol was immunoSEQ multiplex PCR, while the TCRdb copy is restricted to in-frame clones and leaves out a portion. The data show more than 450,000 clones, with 70% to 80% seen just once and 10% to 15% held by the top ten. Source material: PBMCs. These receptors came from a woman in her thirties or forties in good health. Some clones in this sample may be carry-over from other donors' samples.

The chain uses TRBV11-2 and TRBJ1-1; TRBD1 aligns across 7 bases. This CDR3 has 13 residues. CDR1 is SGHAT and CDR2 is FQNNGV in the germline V gene. Trimming at V came to 7 bases and at J to 6 bases, leaving 8 bases not matched to a gene. CDR3 sequence reads: CASTQGGAPEAFF. For the CDR3, the DNA is TGTGCCAGCACCCAGGGGGGTGCTCCTGAAGCTTTCTTT.

J is TRBJ2-7 and V is TRBV5-1, with 10 positions matching TRBD2. The CDR3 consists of 15 residues. Germline loops: CDR1 SGHRS, CDR2 YFSETQ. Trimming took 3 bases from V and 3 from J; bases not matched to a gene: 6. CDR3 in DNA: TGCGCCAGCAGCTATGGACTAGCGGATAGCTACGAGCAGTACTTC. Amino acids: CASSYGLADSYEQYF.

A remark on this clone: Other DNA sequences in this specimen translate into the identical CDR3. This sequence joins TRBV18 and TRBJ2-7; D call uncertain. The germline V gene has CDR1 KGHSH and CDR2 LQKENI. The CDR3 contains 12 residues. V lost 1 base to trimming and J lost 7 bases, with 8 bases between them. CDR3 loop: CASSPRVGEQYF. DNA of the CDR3: TGTGCCAGCTCACCACGAGTGGGGGAGCAGTACTTC.

The chain is built from TRBV9 and TRBJ2-1, with D possibly matching TRBD2 (5 bases). V lost 0 bases and J lost 9, with 10 bases in between. This CDR3 spans 13 amino acids. Germline lookup yields CDR1 SGDLS and CDR2 YYNGEE. The CDR3, as DNA: TGTGCCAGCAGCGTAGCTGTGGGGAGTGAGCAGTTCTTC. Translating gives CASSVAVGSEQFF. Together with reference TRBV9 and TRBJ2-1, the CDR3 gives the full variable domain: DSGVTQTPKHLITATGQRVTLRCSPRSGDLSVYWYQQSLDQGLQFLIQYYNGEERAKGNILERFSAQQFPDLHSELNLSSLELGDSALYFCASSVAVGSEQFFGPGTRLTVL.

This clone was observed once. The V call is TRBV7-9, the J call TRBJ2-5; 9 bases are a match to TRBD1. This CDR3 has 16 amino acids. V trimming: 5 bases; J trimming: 2 bases; junction bases outside the gene matches: 9. CDR1 SEHNR and CDR2 FQNEAQ come from the germline V gene (reference sequence). CDR3 coding DNA: TGTGCCAGCAGCCCCGGGACAGGGTTGGCACAAGAGACCCAGTACTTC. Protein: CASSPGTGLAQETQYF.

Note on this clone: This CDR3 is also generated by other DNA sequences in the sample. CDR3 residues: CSARGVYEQYF. Written as DNA, the CDR3 is TGCAGTGCTAGAGGAGTCTACGAGCAGTACTTC. The chain joins TRBV20-1 to TRBJ2-7, with D unclear. CDR1 is DFQATT, CDR2 SNEGSKA, per germline (reference sequence). This CDR3 is built from 11 residues. V dropped 1 base and J dropped 3 bases, with 4 bases sitting between them.

This clone was seen only once. The rearrangement uses TRBV19 and TRBJ2-3; D is unclear. This CDR3 spans 12 amino acids. Germline assignment: CDR1 LNHDA and CDR2 SQIVND (reference sequence). Trimming left V 6 bases short and J 2 bases short, with 6 bases between. DNA for the CDR3: TGTGCCAGTAGGTGGGACACAGATACGCAGTATTTT. Its translation is CASRWDTDTQYF. Full variable domain (rest looked up from reference TRBV19 and TRBJ2-3): DGGITQSPKYLFRKEGQNVTLSCEQNLNHDAMYWYRQDPGQGLRLIYYSQIVNDFQKGDIAEGYSVSREKKESFPLTVTSAQKNPTAFYLCASRWDTDTQYFGPGTRLTVL.

The rearrangement links TRBV6-1 to TRBJ2-7; D is uncertain. The germline V and J ends were trimmed by 4 bases and 4 bases, with 8 bases remaining between them. The CDR3 runs 12 residues. Germline CDR1 reads MNHNS; CDR2 reads SASEGT. CDR3: CASSVDWYEQYF. The CDR3 region has the DNA TGTGCCAGCAGTGTGGATTGGTACGAGCAGTACTTC.

The chain employs TRBV28 and TRBJ2-7; D unclear. Trimming left V 2 bases short and J 1 base short, with 12 bases between. Per the germline V gene, CDR1 is MDHEN and CDR2 is SYDVKM. The length of the CDR3 is 15 residues. For the CDR3, the DNA is TGTGCCAGCAGTTTAAACTTTCTGGGGTCCTACGAGCAGTACTTC. Translated: CASSLNFLGSYEQYF.

The chain carries TRBV18 and TRBJ1-3; D gene ambiguous. From germline, CDR1 is KGHSH and CDR2 LQKENI. The CDR3 is 16 amino acids. Trimming cost V 2 bases and J 0 bases, with 11 bases left between them. The CDR3 nucleotides read TGTGCCAGCTCACCAGTTTCGGAGGTCTCTGGAAACACCATATATTTT. It encodes CASSPVSEVSGNTIYF.